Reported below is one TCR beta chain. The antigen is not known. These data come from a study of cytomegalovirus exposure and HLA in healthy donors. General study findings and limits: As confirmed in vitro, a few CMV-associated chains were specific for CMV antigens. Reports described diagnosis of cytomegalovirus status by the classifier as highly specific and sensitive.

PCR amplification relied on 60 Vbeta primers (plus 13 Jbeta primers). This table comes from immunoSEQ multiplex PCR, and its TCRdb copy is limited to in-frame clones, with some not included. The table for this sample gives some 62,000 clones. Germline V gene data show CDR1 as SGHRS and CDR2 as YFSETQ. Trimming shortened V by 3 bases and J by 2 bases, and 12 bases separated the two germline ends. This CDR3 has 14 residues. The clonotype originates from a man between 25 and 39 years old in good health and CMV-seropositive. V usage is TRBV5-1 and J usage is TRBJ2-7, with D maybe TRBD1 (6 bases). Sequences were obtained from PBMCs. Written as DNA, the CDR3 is TGCGCCAGCAGCTCGGCGACAGGTGCCTACGAGCAGTACTTC. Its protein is CASSSATGAYEQYF.